This T cell receptor (beta chain) was recovered during a study of blood T cell repertoires in COVID-19. Study-level background: Samples taken during acute and convalescent COVID-19 were collected in the United States, Italy and Spain.

In the original processing: Reference gene primers were amplified, and this amplification served to estimate nucleated cell counts. Here immunoSEQ multiplex PCR was the method, and the copy in TCRdb shows in-frame clones only, minus some. That table furnishes V, J and clone size, whereas the DNA furnished D and trimming. In the table there are about 170,000 clones, 80% to 90% of which are singletons. Per the germline V gene, CDR1 is KGHSH and CDR2 is LQKENI. The junction had 15 bases not matched to a gene; V was cut back by 8 bases and J by 3 bases. This CDR3 comprises 16 residues. V gene TRBV18 combines with J gene TRBJ1-1, with 7 bases lining up with TRBD1. The clonotype comes from a man in his forties who had recovered from COVID-19. Material: peripheral blood. CDR3 sequence (DNA): TGTGCCAGCCCACACGGGACAGAGGGGGTGTACACTGAAGCTTTCTTT. Protein product: CASPHGTEGVYTEAFF.